This T cell receptor (beta chain) was identified in a study of T cell responses to AZD1222 COVID-19 vaccine. Trimming took 0 bases from V and 8 from J, leaving 14 bases between them. CDR1 and CDR2 from the germline V gene are LGHDT and YNNKEL (reference sequence). This CDR3 has 15 amino acids. Here immunoSEQ multiplex PCR was the method, and the copy in TCRdb shows in-frame clones only, minus some. The sample holds around 120,000 clones, about 89% seen once. The genes are TRBV3-1 (or the pseudogene TRBV3-2) and TRBJ2-1; tentatively, D is TRBD2 (6 bases). The sample in question was peripheral blood, obtained on day 0 of MenACWY control vaccination. This receptor was obtained from an adult in good health. CDR3 nucleotides: TGTGCCAGCAGCCAAGACTTGCGGGGCCTCGATGAGCAGTTCTTC. As protein: CASSQDLRGLDEQFF.